These 30 T cell receptor beta chains were sequenced from one sample in a study of post-analysis software for immune sequencing data. Findings of the study overall: Five or six TRBV segments, TRBV5-6, TRBV5-1 and TRBV20-1 among them, were found more frequent in patients than controls.

Included in the TCR beta cDNA libraries were unique molecular identifiers. TCRdb re-called the PCR reads through MiXCR, storing one row per CDR3 protein. The data show approximately 400,000 distinct CDR3 sequences, with approximately 38% seen just once and roughly 12% held by the top ten. Antigens for these TCRs are unknown. The sample comprised blood. The receptors here all came from a girl aged 5 to 17 with multiple sclerosis.

This clonotype was recorded once. An end of the junction differs from the germline gene, which may be a read error. V usage is TRBV12-3 or TRBV12-4 and J usage is TRBJ2-3; 7 bases are a match to TRBD1. The CDR3 length is 16 residues. This CDR3 reads CTSSRRQGRRTDTQYF. The CDR3 coding sequence is TGTACCAGCAGTCGTAGACAGGGAAGGAGAACAGATACGCAGTATTTT.

The chain is built from TRBV5-1 and TRBJ2-3; D possibly uses TRBD1 or TRBD2 (5 bases each). V lost 4 bases and J lost 4, with 13 bases in between. This CDR3 is built from 14 residues. Germline values: CDR1 SGHRS, CDR2 YFSETQ. CDR3 sequence reads: CASSVVGVADTQYF. CDR3 coding DNA: TGCGCCAGCAGCGTGGTGGGGGTGGCAGATACGCAGTATTTT.

A word on this clonotype: At one boundary the junction diverges from the germline segment, which might be a read error. The chain couples TRBV4-3 to TRBJ1-1; possible D gene TRBD1, 6 bases. The germline V gene has CDR1 LGHNA and CDR2 YSLEER. This CDR3 is 15 amino acids long. CDR3 bases: TGCGCCAGCAGCCAGGCGACAGGACGGCGCGCTGAAGCTTTTTTT. Amino acid sequence: CASSQATGRRAEAFF.

The genes are TRBV28 and TRBJ1-2; D possibly corresponds to TRBD1 (6 bases). V gave up 10 bases and J gave up 3 bases, with 12 bases separating them. The germline CDR1 and CDR2 sequences are MDHEN and SYDVKM. The CDR3 extends over 12 amino acids. The CDR3 loop reads CATGGRDYGYTF. As DNA, the CDR3 is TGTGCCACGGGGGGCAGGGACTATGGCTACACCTTC.

The V call is TRBV28, the J call TRBJ1-2; D is ambiguous. Between the trimmed V and J ends, which lost 6 bases and 4 bases, there was a span of 12 bases. The CDR3 extends over 13 amino acids. Germline V lookup: CDR1 MDHEN, CDR2 SYDVKM. The CDR3 nucleotides are TGTGCCAGCAGCCGCCGGTTTTCCTATGGCTACACCTTC. Amino acids: CASSRRFSYGYTF.

Only a few counts were recorded for this clonotype. The chain joins TRBV20-1 to TRBJ2-4; 11 bases line up with TRBD1. In germline, CDR1 is DFQATT, CDR2 SNEGSKA (reference sequence). There are 16 residues in the CDR3. Losses at the gene ends were 5 bases for V and 2 bases for J; bases not matched to a gene: 8. The CDR3 loop is CSALTGDRGTKNIQYF. Here the CDR3 DNA reads TGCAGTGCTCTGACGGGGGACAGGGGGACCAAAAACATTCAGTACTTC.

This clonotype was seen a handful of times. The V gene is TRBV9, the J gene TRBJ1-4; D uncertain. The CDR3 sequence is 12 residues long. The germline gives CDR1 SGDLS, CDR2 YYNGEE. The V and J ends lost 4 bases and 8 bases respectively, with 9 bases between them. The DNA for the CDR3 is TGTGCCAGCAGCCCCTCGGGCGAAAAACTGTTTTTT. This codes for CASSPSGEKLFF.

The V and J genes are TRBV10-2 and TRBJ2-2; D possibly matches TRBD1 or TRBD2 (5 bases each). CDR3 length: 15 amino acids. The V end was cut by 3 bases, the J end by 3 bases, with 11 bases between. Germline CDR1 is WSHSY and CDR2 is SAAADI. CDR3 amino acids: CASSDRVGDTGELFF. The CDR3 DNA reads as TGCGCCAGCAGTGACAGGGTGGGGGACACCGGGGAGCTGTTTTTT.

V usage is TRBV24-1 and J usage is TRBJ1-2, with 8 bases that match TRBD1. Germline CDR1 and CDR2: KGHDR and SFDVKD. The V and J ends lost 3 bases and 6 bases, in that order; junction bases with no gene match: 8. The CDR3 covers 15 residues. Written as DNA, the CDR3 is TGTGCCACCAGTGATCCCGGACAGGGAGAGGATGGCTACACCTTC. Translating it yields CATSDPGQGEDGYTF.

V is TRBV5-1 and J is TRBJ1-1, with 10 bases aligning to TRBD1. The germline V gene encodes CDR1 SGHRS and CDR2 YFSETQ. The trim removed 4 bases at V and 8 bases at J, leaving 14 bases unmatched. This CDR3 comprises 16 residues. CDR3 sequence: CASSQGDRGRGPEAFF. CDR3 nucleotides: TGCGCCAGCAGCCAGGGGGACAGGGGAAGGGGACCCGAAGCTTTCTTT.

The rearrangement joins TRBV6-6 to TRBJ2-1; the D is unclear. The germline gives CDR1 MNHNY, CDR2 SVGAGI (reference sequence). The CDR3 contains 11 residues. V lost 7 bases and J 5 bases, leaving 6 bases between the germline ends. Written as DNA, the CDR3 is TGTGCCAGCAAGACTCACAATGAGCAGTTCTTC. Amino acid sequence: CASKTHNEQFF.

In its sample, this clonotype was seen a few times. The rearrangement joins TRBV28 to TRBJ1-4; a weak D match, TRBD1 (5 bases). Trimming removed 6 bases at V and 4 bases at J, with 12 bases between. CDR1 MDHEN and CDR2 SYDVKM come from the germline V gene. The CDR3 loop spans 14 amino acids. The CDR3 region has the DNA TGTGCCAGCAGGCCAGGGTCCCGTAATGAAAAACTGTTTTTT. It translates to CASRPGSRNEKLFF.

The rearrangement joins TRBV7-9 to TRBJ1-1, with 10 bases matching TRBD1. J was trimmed by 8 bases and V by 1 base; bases with no gene match: 7. The CDR3 spans 15 residues. Germline assignment: CDR1 SEHNR and CDR2 FQNEAQ (reference sequence). The CDR3 reads CASSLGDRDRGEAFF. CDR3 sequence (DNA): TGTGCCAGCAGCTTAGGGGACCGGGACAGGGGAGAAGCTTTCTTT.

For the CDR3, the DNA is TGTGCCAGCAGCCAAGATATGGCTTTTTACGAGCAGTACTTC. Its translation is CASSQDMAFYEQYF. The rearrangement joins TRBV14 to TRBJ2-7, with D unresolved. Trimming cost V 0 bases and J 4 bases, with 10 bases left between them. Germline lookup yields CDR1 SGHDN and CDR2 FVKESK. This CDR3 spans 14 amino acids.

This clonotype was counted only a few times. The chain links TRBV10-2 to TRBJ2-3; TRBD2 agrees at 9 bases. This CDR3 is 18 amino acids long. Per germline, CDR1 WSHSY and CDR2 SAAADI. Losses at the gene ends were 2 bases for V and 3 bases for J; bases not matched to a gene: 12. The CDR3 protein is CASSEHEDAGGRTDTQYF. The CDR3 bases are TGCGCCAGCAGTGAGCACGAGGACGCGGGGGGGCGGACAGATACGCAGTATTTT.

This clonotype was counted many times. The chain carries TRBV4-3 and TRBJ2-5; 10 bases agree with TRBD1. The J segment lost 3 bases and the V segment lost 1 base, leaving 11 bases of the junction unmatched. The V gene's germline CDR1 is LGHNA and CDR2 YSLEER. This CDR3 comprises 18 residues. The CDR3: CASSQGKKRDRGEETQYF. For the CDR3, the DNA is TGCGCCAGCAGCCAAGGAAAAAAACGGGACAGGGGTGAAGAGACCCAGTACTTC.

The genes are TRBV10-3 and TRBJ2-7, with a possible D match to TRBD2 (7 bases). This CDR3 comprises 16 residues. Germline CDR1 is ENHRY and CDR2 is SYGVKD. The germline V and J ends were trimmed by 3 bases and 2 bases, with 17 bases remaining between them. CDR3 sequence (DNA): TGTGCCATCAGTGATCGGGGGGCGCCCACTACCTACGAGCAGTACTTC. Translation gives CAISDRGAPTTYEQYF.

A few counts support this clonotype. The chain couples TRBV11-2 to TRBJ2-5; 11 bases are a match to TRBD1. This CDR3 has 15 residues. The germline V gene encodes CDR1 SGHAT and CDR2 FQNNGV. V lost 5 bases, J lost 5 bases, and 7 bases stayed unmatched. The CDR3 loop reads CASSPDRGRGETQYF. The CDR3, as DNA: TGTGCCAGCAGCCCGGACAGGGGGCGAGGGGAGACCCAGTACTTC.

The chain carries TRBV14 and TRBJ1-4; D uncertain. CDR3 size: 17 residues. Between the trimmed V and J ends, which lost 0 bases and 8 bases, there was a span of 19 bases. The germline V gene has CDR1 SGHDN and CDR2 FVKESK. CDR3 DNA: TGTGCCAGCAGCCAAGATACTTCCCCGGGAATTGGGGAAAAACTGTTTTTT. The encoded protein is CASSQDTSPGIGEKLFF.

The chain has TRBV7-9 and TRBJ2-5, with 9 bases lining up with TRBD2. Germline loops: CDR1 SEHNR, CDR2 FQNEAQ (reference sequence). Unmatched junction bases numbered 3, after V lost 9 bases and J lost 1 base. This CDR3 is built from 13 residues. The CDR3 spells CASAGGIQETQYF. Here the CDR3 DNA reads TGTGCCAGTGCGGGAGGGATCCAAGAGACCCAGTACTTC.

The CDR3 loop is CASSGGRIQYF. CDR3 nucleotide sequence: TGTGCCAGCAGTGGGGGGCGGATTCAGTACTTC. The V call is TRBV25-1, the J call TRBJ2-4, with D possibly being TRBD1 (6 bases). The CDR3 has 11 residues. V lost 4 bases and J lost 10, with 8 bases in between. Germline-derived CDR1 and CDR2 are MGHDK and SYGVNS.

Ten or more counts support this clonotype. The chain couples TRBV5-1 to TRBJ2-3; TRBD1 aligns across 8 bases. Germline assignment: CDR1 SGHRS and CDR2 YFSETQ. The CDR3 sequence is 15 residues long. Losses at the gene ends were 5 bases for V and 0 bases for J; bases not matched to a gene: 5. Written as DNA, the CDR3 is TGCGCCAGCAGTCTTCAGGGGGCTAGCACAGATACGCAGTATTTT. Its protein is CASSLQGASTDTQYF. The entire variable domain, with the rest obtained from reference TRBV5-1 and TRBJ2-3, is as follows: KAGVTQTPRYLIKTRGQQVTLSCSPISGHRSVSWYQQTPGQGLQFLFEYFSETQRNKGNFPGRFSGRQFSNSRSEMNVSTLELGDSALYLCASSLQGASTDTQYFGPGTRLTVL.

This clonotype was detected only a few times. The chain is built from TRBV25-1 and TRBJ2-5; 8 bases fit TRBD1. The CDR3 covers 16 residues. In germline, CDR1 is MGHDK, CDR2 SYGVNS. J gave up 2 bases and V 1 base, and 6 bases lay outside the gene matches. The CDR3 DNA reads as TGTGCCAGCAGTGAATTCTACAGGGGGACGCAAGAGACCCAGTACTTC. Its protein is CASSEFYRGTQETQYF.

The rearrangement links TRBV20-1 to TRBJ2-7; D remains unclear. From germline, CDR1 is DFQATT and CDR2 SNEGSKA (reference sequence). The CDR3 has 15 amino acids. Trimming took 6 bases from V and 0 from J, leaving 18 bases between them. CDR3 DNA sequence: TGCAGTGCCCCGCGGCCAGCTCAGTCCTCCTACGAGCAGTACTTC. Protein: CSAPRPAQSSYEQYF.

J is TRBJ2-3 and V is TRBV7-3, with a weak D call TRBD1 (6 bases). Germline V gives CDR1 SGHTA, CDR2 FQGTGA. V lost 0 bases and J lost 0, with 10 bases in between. This CDR3 has 16 residues. CDR3 nucleotides: TGTGCCAGCAGCTTAACGCCAGGGGTCAGCACAGATACGCAGTATTTT. It specifies CASSLTPGVSTDTQYF.

The CDR3 loop reads CAISSPGQGGRGYGYTF. Here the CDR3 DNA reads TGTGCCATCAGCTCTCCGGGACAGGGAGGTCGAGGCTATGGCTACACCTTC. This chain uses TRBV10-3 with TRBJ1-2; 9 bases agree with TRBD1. The CDR3 is 17 amino acids. Germline loops: CDR1 ENHRY, CDR2 SYGVKD. V was clipped by 6 bases and J by 4 bases; unmatched bases: 15.

This clonotype was seen a few times. The chain has TRBV24-1 and TRBJ2-5; D is undetermined. Germline values: CDR1 KGHDR, CDR2 SFDVKD. V shed 1 base and J shed 3 bases, with 8 bases lying between them. The CDR3 is made up of 14 amino acids. The CDR3 nucleotides are TGTGCCACCAGTGATTTCTGGACGGAAGAGACCCAGTACTTC. As protein: CATSDFWTEETQYF.

The CDR3 DNA follows: TGTGCCACCAGTGAGGGGGGGGGACAGAAGGATGGCTACACCTTC. Its translation: CATSEGGGQKDGYTF. The genes are TRBV24-1 and TRBJ1-2; 7 nucleotides align to TRBD1. Trimming at V came to 4 bases and at J to 6 bases, leaving 10 bases not matched to a gene. The CDR3 covers 15 residues. From germline, CDR1 is KGHDR and CDR2 SFDVKD.

The genes are TRBV20-1 and TRBJ2-5; TRBD1 agrees at 10 bases. CDR1 DFQATT and CDR2 SNEGSKA come from the germline V gene (reference sequence). Germline trimming cut 4 bases from V and 5 bases from J; bases unmatched to any gene: 10. This CDR3 is built from 15 residues. For the CDR3, the DNA is TGCAGTGCTAACCGGGACAGGGGAGTCGTGGAGACCCAGTACTTC. Its protein is CSANRDRGVVETQYF.

This clonotype was found many times. The gene calls are TRBV7-2 and TRBJ2-7; weak D call: TRBD1 (5 bases). CDR3 length: 14 residues. Germline-derived CDR1 and CDR2 are SGHTA and FQGNSA. The germline V and J ends were trimmed by 5 bases and 2 bases, with 13 bases remaining between them. In nucleotides, the CDR3 is TGTGCCAGCAGCCCCCAGGGTGGAACCTACGAGCAGTACTTC. Amino acids: CASSPQGGTYEQYF.